What follows are 17 T cell receptor beta chains derived from one specimen sequenced in a study of T-cell memory formation after mild COVID-19. TCRdb re-called the 5' RACE reads with MiXCR, one entry per CDR3 protein. The profile covers a few hundred thousand distinct CDR3 sequences, with roughly a fifth appearing a single time and roughly 20% taken by the ten largest. The sequencing input was PBMCs or a T cell subset sorted from them (not recorded which). These receptor sequences come from a man aged 18 to 29 who had mild COVID-19 (a few samples of this study predate the infection). Cell type and time point are not known.

The chain carries TRBV20-1 and TRBJ2-7; 10 bases line up with TRBD2. V shed 3 bases, J shed 2 bases, and the junction held 10 bases outside the gene matches. This CDR3 spans 16 amino acids. Per germline, CDR1 DFQATT and CDR2 SNEGSKA (reference sequence). The CDR3 region is CSARLGGTSEPYEQYF. The CDR3 bases are TGCAGTGCTAGGCTTGGCGGGACTAGCGAGCCCTACGAGCAGTACTTC.

V gene TRBV4-3 combines with J gene TRBJ1-2; 7 nucleotides line up with TRBD1. Germline V gives CDR1 LGHNA, CDR2 YSLEER. The V segment lost 1 base and the J segment 9 bases; nucleotides outside the gene matches: 14. This CDR3 contains 16 residues. CDR3 sequence reads: CASSQVQTRQGVSYTF. CDR3 DNA sequence: TGCGCCAGCAGCCAAGTCCAGACACGACAGGGAGTGAGCTACACCTTC.

The chain joins TRBV4-2 to TRBJ2-3, with no clear D. Germline V gives CDR1 LGHNA, CDR2 YNFKEQ. CDR3 length equals 16 residues. Trimming cost V 1 base and J 2 bases, with 13 bases left between them. The CDR3, as DNA: TGTGCCAGCAGCCAAGTGCCCTATGCGGACACAGATACGCAGTATTTT. This encodes CASSQVPYADTDTQYF.

This clonotype was detected once. J is TRBJ1-5 and V is TRBV6-8; 8 bases are a match to TRBD1. CDR3 length: 13 residues. CDR1 and CDR2 from the germline V gene are MNHGY and SAAAGT. The CDR3, as DNA: TGTTCCCAGGGGGCCCTCCGCCTCGGGCCCCAGCATTTT. Its translation is CSQGALRLGPQHF.

This clonotype was observed a handful of times. In nucleotides, the CDR3 is TGTGCCAGCTCGGGTTTCACCTCGTCGAGTCAGCCCCAGCATTTT. This sequence encodes CASSGFTSSSQPQHF. The chain links TRBV6-6 to TRBJ1-5, with D hard to call. CDR1 and CDR2 from the germline V gene are MNHNY and SVGAGI (reference sequence). The germline V and J ends were trimmed by 8 bases and 6 bases, with 20 bases remaining between them. This CDR3 region has 15 residues.

This clonotype has just a few counts. J is TRBJ2-7 and V is TRBV6-2 or TRBV6-3; D remains unclear. The CDR3 has 11 amino acids. Germline assignment: CDR1 MNHEY and CDR2 SVGEGT. V was shortened by 5 bases and J by 2 bases, with 4 bases between the two germline ends. Written as DNA, the CDR3 is TGTGCCAGCAGTGATGCCTACGAGCAGTACGTC. Translating gives CASSDAYEQYV.

This chain joins TRBV29-1 and TRBJ2-5; TRBD1 agrees at 11 bases. V shed 7 bases and J 4 bases; nucleotides not matched to a gene: 5. Germline CDR1 and CDR2: SQVTM and ANQGSEA. The CDR3 sequence is 13 residues long. The CDR3 DNA is TGCAGCGCCGCCGGGACAGGGGGAGAGACCCAGTACTTC. It specifies CSAAGTGGETQYF.

This clonotype has only a few counts. The genes are TRBV29-1 and TRBJ1-1; 7 nucleotides agree with TRBD1. With 0 bases clipped from V and 6 bases from J, the junction kept 10 bases outside the gene matches. Germline CDR1 is SQVTM and CDR2 is ANQGSEA. This CDR3 comprises 15 residues. CDR3 bases: TGCAGCGTTGAAGATCGTACCACAGGGGTCCCTGAAGCTTTCTTT. Amino acids: CSVEDRTTGVPEAFF.

This clonotype was found a few times. This chain uses TRBV5-1 with TRBJ2-3, with 16 bases fitting TRBD2. The CDR3 is 17 amino acids. CDR1 is SGHRS and CDR2 is YFSETQ in the germline V gene. The trim removed 6 bases at V and 2 bases at J, leaving 6 bases unmatched. As DNA, the CDR3 is TGCGCCAGCAACTCCGGGACTAGCGGGGGGGTCACAGATACGCAGTATTTT. Translated: CASNSGTSGGVTDTQYF.

This clonotype was counted between two and nine times. The chain has TRBV5-6 and TRBJ2-5; the D gene is possibly TRBD2 (6 bases). Trimming cost V 4 bases and J 7 bases, with 11 bases left between them. The CDR3 is 12 amino acids. From germline, CDR1 is SGHDT and CDR2 YYEEEE. CDR3: CASSGGSGTQYF. DNA of the CDR3: TGTGCCAGCAGCGGGGGGTCGGGGACCCAGTACTTC.

This clonotype occurred a few times. The chain employs TRBV2 and TRBJ1-1; D is undetermined. The CDR3 totals 14 residues. Germline V gene data show CDR1 as SNHLY and CDR2 as FYNNEI. V was cut by 7 bases and J by 0 bases, with 12 bases left in between. CDR3 nucleotides: TGTGCCAGCACTCCGGGTTTCATGAACACTGAAGCTTTCTTT. Its translation: CASTPGFMNTEAFF.

The J gene is TRBJ1-6, the V gene TRBV5-1; tentatively, D is TRBD1 (6 bases). The germline V gene has CDR1 SGHRS and CDR2 YFSETQ. V lost 0 bases and J 17 bases, leaving 12 bases between the germline ends. This CDR3 is 12 amino acids long. CDR3 DNA sequence: TGCGCCAGCAGCTTGGACGACAGGCGTTTCCACTTT. This gives the protein CASSLDDRRFHF.

The chain couples TRBV7-9 to TRBJ2-7; no definite D call. CDR1 and CDR2 from the germline V gene are SEHNR and FQNEAQ (reference sequence). Trimming removed 4 bases from V and 9 bases from J, with 13 bases in between. CDR3 size: 12 residues. DNA of the CDR3: TGTGCCAGCAGCTCAGCAACGGGCGGGCAGTACTTC. Translating gives CASSSATGGQYF.

This clonotype was seen a few times. The chain couples TRBV12-3 or TRBV12-4 to TRBJ1-5; 12 bases fit TRBD1. This CDR3 has 15 residues. V trimming: 6 bases; J trimming: 7 bases; junction bases outside the gene matches: 7. The CDR3 is CASSPGDRGHQPQHF. The CDR3 DNA sequence: TGTGCCAGCAGCCCCGGGGACAGGGGGCACCAGCCCCAGCATTTT.

This clonotype was detected a few times. The chain carries TRBV27 and TRBJ1-1, with D perhaps TRBD1 (6 bases). The CDR3 sequence is 18 residues long. With 5 bases removed from V and 0 bases from J, the gap between germline ends came to 22 bases. Per the germline V gene, CDR1 is MNHEY and CDR2 is SMNVEV (reference sequence). CDR3 amino acids: CASSQRRDILFLNTEAFF. The CDR3 region has the DNA TGTGCCAGCAGTCAACGCCGGGACATTCTCTTCTTGAACACTGAAGCTTTCTTT.

This rearrangement joins TRBV7-9 to TRBJ1-6, with TRBD1 matching over 7 bases. From germline, CDR1 is SEHNR and CDR2 FQNEAQ (reference sequence). This CDR3 spans 15 amino acids. V gave up 2 bases and J gave up 5 bases; unmatched junction bases: 3. CDR3 protein: CASSLIQGDNSPLHF. The CDR3 DNA reads TGTGCCAGCAGCTTAATCCAGGGGGATAATTCACCCCTCCACTTT.

The chain couples TRBV30 to TRBJ1-1; weak D call: TRBD1 (5 bases). The CDR3 runs to 14 residues. Germline CDR1 reads GTSNPN; CDR2 reads SVGIG (reference sequence). The V gene lost 1 base and the J gene lost 4 bases, with 13 bases spanning the gap. The CDR3 region is CAWSGQLLSTEAFF. As DNA, the CDR3 is TGTGCCTGGAGTGGACAGCTACTGAGCACTGAAGCTTTCTTT.